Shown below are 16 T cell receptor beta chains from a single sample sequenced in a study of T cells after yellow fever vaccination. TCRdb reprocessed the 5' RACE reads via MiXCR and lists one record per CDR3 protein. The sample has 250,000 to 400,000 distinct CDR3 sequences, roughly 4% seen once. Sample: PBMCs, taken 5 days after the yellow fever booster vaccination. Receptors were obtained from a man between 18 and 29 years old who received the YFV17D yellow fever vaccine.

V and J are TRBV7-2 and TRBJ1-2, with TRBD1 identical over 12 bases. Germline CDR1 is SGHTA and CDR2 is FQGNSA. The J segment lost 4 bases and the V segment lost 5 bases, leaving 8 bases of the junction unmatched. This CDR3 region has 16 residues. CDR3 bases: TGTGCCAGCAGCCTTTCCGGGACAGGGGGCGTCTATGGCTACACCTTC. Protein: CASSLSGTGGVYGYTF.

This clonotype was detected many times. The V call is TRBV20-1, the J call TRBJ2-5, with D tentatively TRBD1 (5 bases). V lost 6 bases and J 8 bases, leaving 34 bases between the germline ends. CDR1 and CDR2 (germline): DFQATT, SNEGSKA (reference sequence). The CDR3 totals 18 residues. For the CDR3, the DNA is TGCAGTGCCTTACAGGATCTCAGAAAGGGGTACCCAAGTGTTACCCAGTACTTC. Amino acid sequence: CSALQDLRKGYPSVTQYF.

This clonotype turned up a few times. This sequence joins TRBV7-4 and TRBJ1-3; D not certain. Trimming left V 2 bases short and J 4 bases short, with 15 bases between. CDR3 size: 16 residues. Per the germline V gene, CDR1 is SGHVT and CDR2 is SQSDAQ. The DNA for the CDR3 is TGTGCCAGCAGCTTATTTCCCGCCTTCTCGGGAAACACCATATATTTT. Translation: CASSLFPAFSGNTIYF.

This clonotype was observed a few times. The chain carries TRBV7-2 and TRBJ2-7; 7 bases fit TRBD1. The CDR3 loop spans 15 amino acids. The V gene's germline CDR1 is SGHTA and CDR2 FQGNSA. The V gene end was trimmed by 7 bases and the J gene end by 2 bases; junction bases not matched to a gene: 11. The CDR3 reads CASTPRDRPPYEQYF. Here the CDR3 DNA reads TGTGCCAGCACCCCCAGGGACAGACCCCCCTACGAGCAGTACTTC.

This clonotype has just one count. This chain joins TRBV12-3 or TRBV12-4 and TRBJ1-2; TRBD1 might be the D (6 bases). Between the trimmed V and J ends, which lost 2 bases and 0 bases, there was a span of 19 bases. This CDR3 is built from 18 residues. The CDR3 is CASSLNDRPALTNYGYTF. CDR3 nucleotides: TGTGCCAGCAGTTTAAATGACAGGCCCGCTCTCACTAACTATGGCTACACCTTC.

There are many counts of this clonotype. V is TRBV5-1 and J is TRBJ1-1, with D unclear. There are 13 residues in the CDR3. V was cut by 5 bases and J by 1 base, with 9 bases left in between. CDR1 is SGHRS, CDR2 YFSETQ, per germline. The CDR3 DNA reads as TGCGCCAGCAGTCCTGATTGGAACACTGAAGCTTTCTTT. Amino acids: CASSPDWNTEAFF. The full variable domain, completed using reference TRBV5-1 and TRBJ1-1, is KAGVTQTPRYLIKTRGQQVTLSCSPISGHRSVSWYQQTPGQGLQFLFEYFSETQRNKGNFPGRFSGRQFSNSRSEMNVSTLELGDSALYLCASSPDWNTEAFFGQGTRLTVV.

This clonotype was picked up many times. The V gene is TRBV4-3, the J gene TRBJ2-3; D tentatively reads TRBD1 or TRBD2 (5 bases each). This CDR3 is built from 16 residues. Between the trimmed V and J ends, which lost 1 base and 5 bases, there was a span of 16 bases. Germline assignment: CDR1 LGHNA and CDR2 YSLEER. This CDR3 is CASSQGRGDGGDTQYF. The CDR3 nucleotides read TGCGCCAGCAGCCAAGGCCGGGGCGACGGTGGAGATACGCAGTATTTT.

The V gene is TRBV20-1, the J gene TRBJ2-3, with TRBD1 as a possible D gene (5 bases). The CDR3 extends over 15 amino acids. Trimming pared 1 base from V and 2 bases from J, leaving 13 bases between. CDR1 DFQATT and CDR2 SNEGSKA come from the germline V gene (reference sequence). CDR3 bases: TGCAGTGCTAGAGGCGACAGAGATAACACAGATACGCAGTATTTT. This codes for CSARGDRDNTDTQYF.

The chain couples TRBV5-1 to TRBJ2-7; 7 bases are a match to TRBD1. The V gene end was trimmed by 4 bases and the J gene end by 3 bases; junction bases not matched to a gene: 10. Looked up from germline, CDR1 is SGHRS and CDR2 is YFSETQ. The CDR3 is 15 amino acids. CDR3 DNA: TGCGCCAGCAGCGCTTCCGGGACAGCCTTCTACGAGCAGTACTTC. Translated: CASSASGTAFYEQYF. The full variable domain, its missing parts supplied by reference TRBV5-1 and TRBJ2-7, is KAGVTQTPRYLIKTRGQQVTLSCSPISGHRSVSWYQQTPGQGLQFLFEYFSETQRNKGNFPGRFSGRQFSNSRSEMNVSTLELGDSALYLCASSASGTAFYEQYFGPGTRLTVT.

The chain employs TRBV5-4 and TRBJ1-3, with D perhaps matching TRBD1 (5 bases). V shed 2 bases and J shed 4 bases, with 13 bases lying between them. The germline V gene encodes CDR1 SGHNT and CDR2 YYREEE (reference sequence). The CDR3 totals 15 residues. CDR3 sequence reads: CASSLSRESGNTIYF. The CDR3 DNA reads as TGTGCCAGCAGCTTAAGCAGGGAATCCGGAAACACCATATATTTT.

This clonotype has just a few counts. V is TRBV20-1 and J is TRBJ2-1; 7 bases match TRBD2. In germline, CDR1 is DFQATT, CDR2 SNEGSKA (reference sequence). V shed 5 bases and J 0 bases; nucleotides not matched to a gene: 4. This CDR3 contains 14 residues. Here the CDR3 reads CSARGGGSYNEQFF. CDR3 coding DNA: TGCAGTGCTCGGGGCGGGGGCTCCTACAATGAGCAGTTCTTC.

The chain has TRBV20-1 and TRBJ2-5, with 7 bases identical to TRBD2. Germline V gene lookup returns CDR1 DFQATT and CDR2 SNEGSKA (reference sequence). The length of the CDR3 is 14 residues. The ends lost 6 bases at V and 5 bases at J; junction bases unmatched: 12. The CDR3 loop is CSAVNGGIGETQYF. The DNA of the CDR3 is TGCAGTGCCGTTAACGGGGGGATCGGGGAGACCCAGTACTTC.

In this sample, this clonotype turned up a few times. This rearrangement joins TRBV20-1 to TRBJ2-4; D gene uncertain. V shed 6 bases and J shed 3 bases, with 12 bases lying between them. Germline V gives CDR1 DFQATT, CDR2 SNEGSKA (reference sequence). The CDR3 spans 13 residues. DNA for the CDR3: TGCAGTGCATATGTTTTTAGCAAAAACATTCAGTACTTC. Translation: CSAYVFSKNIQYF.

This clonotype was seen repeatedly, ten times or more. The CDR3 here is CASSIPRPLKCEQYV. CDR3 coding DNA: TGTGCCAGTAGTATACCCAGGCCGCTAAAGTGCGAGCAGTACGTC. This chain links TRBV19 with TRBJ2-7, with D hard to call. The germline V gene has CDR1 LNHDA and CDR2 SQIVND (reference sequence). The CDR3 consists of 15 residues. The V gene lost 2 bases and the J gene lost 6 bases, with 17 bases spanning the gap.

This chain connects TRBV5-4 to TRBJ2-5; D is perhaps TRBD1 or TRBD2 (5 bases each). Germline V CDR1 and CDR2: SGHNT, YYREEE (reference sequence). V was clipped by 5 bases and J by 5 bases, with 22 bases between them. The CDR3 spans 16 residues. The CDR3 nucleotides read TGTGCCAGCAGATCCGGATCGTCGGGGCTTGGCGAGACCCAGTACTTC. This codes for CASRSGSSGLGETQYF.

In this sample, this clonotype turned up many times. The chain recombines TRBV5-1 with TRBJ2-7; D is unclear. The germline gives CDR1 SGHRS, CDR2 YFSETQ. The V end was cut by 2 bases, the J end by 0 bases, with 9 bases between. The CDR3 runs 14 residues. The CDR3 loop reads CASSFARPSYEQYV. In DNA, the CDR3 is TGCGCCAGCAGCTTTGCCAGGCCCTCCTACGAGCAGTACGTC.